These 29 T cell receptor beta chains originate from one sample sequenced in a study of response to subunit inactivated influenza vaccine. TCRdb redid the calling of the RT-PCR reads with MiXCR, one entry per CDR3 protein. Among hundreds of thousands of distinct CDR3 sequences listed, about 15% were seen once. Source: PBMCs from blood, taken 11 to 12 days after vaccination. The receptors were sampled from a man in his fifties who received an inactivated influenza vaccine.

The CDR3 protein is CASSQEYRGLIEAFF. Written as DNA, the CDR3 is TGCGCCAGCAGCCAAGAGTACCGCGGCCTTATTGAAGCTTTCTTT. V and J are TRBV4-1 and TRBJ1-1; D is unresolved. From germline, CDR1 is MGHRA and CDR2 YSYEKL. The length of the CDR3 is 15 residues. V dropped 0 bases and J dropped 7 bases, with 15 bases sitting between them.

This clonotype turned up a few times. The gene calls are TRBV10-2 and TRBJ2-1; 12 bases match TRBD2. In germline, CDR1 is WSHSY, CDR2 SAAADI. The ends lost 7 bases at V and 14 bases at J; junction bases unmatched: 6. The CDR3 length is 12 residues. The CDR3 nucleotides read TGCGCCAGCACCCCTAGCGGGGGGGCTAAGTTCTTC. Translation: CASTPSGGAKFF.

This clonotype was observed many times. V gene TRBV7-9 combines with J gene TRBJ2-7; D gene ambiguous. CDR3 length: 13 amino acids. Trimming removed 8 bases from V and 3 bases from J, with 14 bases in between. The germline V gene has CDR1 SEHNR and CDR2 FQNEAQ (reference sequence). CDR3 nucleotides: TGTGCCAGCGGTCGTGAGGTCTACTACGAGCAGTACTTC. It is translated as CASGREVYYEQYF.

This clonotype has more than one count but fewer than ten. The chain recombines TRBV5-1 with TRBJ1-1; TRBD1 is a possible D gene (6 bases). The CDR3 loop spans 13 amino acids. Trimming cost V 0 bases and J 6 bases, with 9 bases left between them. Germline values: CDR1 SGHRS, CDR2 YFSETQ. CDR3 in amino acids: CASSLAGGPEAFF. CDR3 coding DNA: TGCGCCAGCAGCTTGGCGGGGGGGCCTGAAGCTTTCTTT.

This clonotype has just a few counts. The rearrangement joins TRBV7-3 to TRBJ2-3; no reliable D call. Per germline, CDR1 SGHTA and CDR2 FQGTGA. This CDR3 region has 15 residues. V lost 3 bases and J lost 0, with 10 bases in between. Written as DNA, the CDR3 is TGTGCCAGCAGCTTCCAAGCAGCTAGCACAGATACGCAGTATTTT. Encoded protein: CASSFQAASTDTQYF.

The rearrangement links TRBV6-5 to TRBJ1-4, with D hard to call. The germline gives CDR1 MNHEY, CDR2 SVGAGI. This CDR3 is built from 16 residues. V shed 4 bases and J shed 0 bases, with 12 bases lying between them. DNA for the CDR3: TGTGCCAGCAGTTCCGTCAGAGTTTCAACTAATGAAAAACTGTTTTTT. It codes for CASSSVRVSTNEKLFF.

This clonotype was detected only a few times. The chain carries TRBV30 and TRBJ1-2; D is unresolved. This CDR3 has 12 amino acids. The V and J ends lost 0 bases and 11 bases respectively, with 13 bases between them. Germline V gene sequence: CDR1 GTSNPN, CDR2 SVGIG (reference sequence). Here the CDR3 reads CAWSVSETSYTF. The CDR3 DNA sequence: TGTGCCTGGAGTGTATCCGAGACCTCATACACCTTC.

This CDR3 is CASSESGRYYEQYF. The CDR3 coding sequence is TGTGCCAGCAGTGAATCAGGCCGTTACTACGAGCAGTACTTC. The chain carries TRBV6-1 and TRBJ2-7; D is undetermined. Looked up from germline, CDR1 is MNHNS and CDR2 is SASEGT. With 2 bases removed from V and 3 bases from J, the gap between germline ends came to 11 bases. There are 14 residues in the CDR3.

This clonotype was detected only a few times. V usage is TRBV20-1 and J usage is TRBJ2-5; 14 bases agree with TRBD2. V was clipped by 6 bases and J by 4 bases; unmatched bases: 7. This CDR3 has 15 amino acids. The germline CDR1 and CDR2 sequences are DFQATT and SNEGSKA (reference sequence). This chain's CDR3 is CSASGGLAGAETQYF. CDR3 DNA sequence: TGCAGTGCCTCAGGGGGACTAGCGGGAGCAGAGACCCAGTACTTC.

This clonotype was counted a few times. The CDR3 protein is CASSSAAGIYNEQFF. The CDR3 DNA follows: TGTGCCAGCAGCTCGGCTGCGGGGATCTACAATGAGCAGTTCTTC. The V call is TRBV5-5, the J call TRBJ2-1, with D possibly being TRBD2 (6 bases). CDR3 size: 15 residues. V was trimmed by 3 bases and J by 3 bases, leaving 13 bases between them. Germline CDR1 is SGHKS and CDR2 is YYEKEE (reference sequence).

This clonotype appeared a few times. The chain is built from TRBV7-2 and TRBJ2-1, with TRBD2 matching over 7 bases. V lost 4 bases and J lost 8; bases outside the gene matches: 8. Germline lookup yields CDR1 SGHTA and CDR2 FQGNSA. CDR3 size: 14 residues. The CDR3 region is CASSSTSTGDEQFF. The CDR3 coding sequence is TGTGCCAGCAGCTCGACTAGCACGGGGGATGAGCAGTTCTTC.

This clonotype turned up a few times. V gene TRBV30 combines with J gene TRBJ2-1; D may be TRBD2 (5 bases). Germline V gene lookup returns CDR1 GTSNPN and CDR2 SVGIG (reference sequence). The CDR3 loop spans 14 amino acids. V was clipped by 0 bases and J by 4 bases, with 10 bases between them. CDR3 nucleotides: TGTGCCTGGAGTGTCGGGGTAAATTACAATGAGCAGTTCTTC. Amino acid sequence: CAWSVGVNYNEQFF.

There are a few counts of this clonotype. The chain is built from TRBV28 and TRBJ2-7; TRBD2 matches at 11 bases. Germline CDR1 MDHEN, CDR2 SYDVKM. J gave up 3 bases and V 4 bases, and 8 bases lay outside the gene matches. This CDR3 has 16 amino acids. Written as DNA, the CDR3 is TGTGCCAGCAGTTCGCTGTCTAGCGGGAGGATCTACGAGCAGTACTTC. This translates into CASSSLSSGRIYEQYF.

The CDR3: CASSLGTLTSGRAEQYF. For the CDR3, the DNA is TGCGCCAGCAGCTTGGGGACCCTGACTAGCGGGAGGGCCGAGCAGTACTTC. This chain joins TRBV5-1 and TRBJ2-7; TRBD2 matches 14 bases. The V segment lost 0 bases and the J segment 6 bases; nucleotides outside the gene matches: 8. In germline, CDR1 is SGHRS, CDR2 YFSETQ. The CDR3 is 17 residues long.

This clonotype was observed a handful of times. This chain connects TRBV7-2 to TRBJ2-5, with D possibly matching TRBD2 (5 bases). The CDR3 totals 15 residues. Germline values: CDR1 SGHTA, CDR2 FQGNSA. V lost 1 base and J lost 5, with 14 bases in between. The CDR3 bases are TGTGCCAGCAGCTTAGGGGCGAGGGTCGGGGAGACCCAGTACTTC. Residues: CASSLGARVGETQYF.

This clonotype was counted a single time. V is TRBV20-1 and J is TRBJ2-1; 10 bases line up with TRBD2. In germline, CDR1 is DFQATT, CDR2 SNEGSKA (reference sequence). The J segment lost 8 bases and the V segment lost 5 bases, leaving 15 bases of the junction unmatched. This CDR3 has 16 amino acids. The CDR3 sequence is CSAEAGASGSLYEQFF. In DNA form, the CDR3 reads TGCAGTGCTGAGGCCGGGGCTAGCGGGAGTCTCTATGAGCAGTTCTTC.

This clonotype occurred many times. The rearrangement joins TRBV3-1 to TRBJ2-5, with D possibly called TRBD1 or TRBD2 (5 bases each). This CDR3 region has 16 residues. V was pared by 3 bases and J by 2 bases, with 16 bases between. CDR1 and CDR2 (germline): LGHDT, YNNKEL (reference sequence). The CDR3 here is CASSHSQRGVQETQYF. As DNA, the CDR3 is TGTGCCAGCAGCCATTCTCAACGAGGGGTACAAGAGACCCAGTACTTC.

This chain connects TRBV10-3 to TRBJ2-3; the D gene is possibly TRBD2 (5 bases). The CDR3 length is 14 residues. V dropped 3 bases and J dropped 8 bases, with 15 bases sitting between them. Per the germline V gene, CDR1 is ENHRY and CDR2 is SYGVKD. CDR3 DNA sequence: TGTGCCATCAGTGACCCGTGGACTCGAGTTACGCAGTATTTT. As protein: CAISDPWTRVTQYF.

The rearrangement uses TRBV12-3 or TRBV12-4 and TRBJ2-1, with D perhaps TRBD2 (7 bases). Trimming removed 0 bases at V and 7 bases at J, with 13 bases between. This CDR3 is built from 15 residues. CDR3 region: CASSLAGGLVNEQFF. The CDR3 coding sequence is TGTGCCAGCAGTTTAGCGGGGGGGCTTGTAAATGAGCAGTTCTTC.

This clonotype was observed a handful of times. V and J are TRBV29-1 and TRBJ2-3, with D maybe TRBD1 (6 bases). Germline values: CDR1 SQVTM, CDR2 ANQGSEA. This CDR3 contains 16 residues. Trimming left V 0 bases short and J 0 bases short, with 13 bases between. The CDR3 region has the DNA TGCAGCGTTGAAGAAATACTGACAGGCAGCACAGATACGCAGTATTTT. Residues: CSVEEILTGSTDTQYF.

This clonotype was counted between two and nine times. The chain is built from TRBV4-3 and TRBJ2-1; D possibly corresponds to TRBD2 (6 bases). V was pared by 1 base and J by 2 bases, with 9 bases between. Germline lookup yields CDR1 LGHNA and CDR2 YSLEER. The CDR3 covers 15 residues. CDR3 residues: CASSQVAGPYNEQFF. CDR3 DNA sequence: TGCGCCAGCAGCCAAGTGGCGGGACCCTACAATGAGCAGTTCTTC.

The chain uses TRBV10-3 and TRBJ1-4; D remains ambiguous. Trimming took 11 bases from V and 3 from J, leaving 13 bases between them. The CDR3 consists of 13 residues. Per the germline V gene, CDR1 is ENHRY and CDR2 is SYGVKD. CDR3 protein: CAAARNANEKLFF. In nucleotides, the CDR3 is TGTGCCGCGGCGAGGAATGCTAATGAAAAACTGTTTTTT.

In regard to this clonotype: One end of the junction fails to match germline, which may point to a read error. The chain is built from TRBV7-7 and TRBJ2-5; no reliable D call. The CDR3 consists of 13 residues. Germline lookup yields CDR1 SSHAT and CDR2 FNYEAQ (reference sequence). DNA for the CDR3: TGTGCTAGCAGCTCTTTAGTGTTGGAGACCCAGTACTTC. Amino acids: CASSSLVLETQYF.

The sample holds many counts of this clonotype. The chain couples TRBV4-1 to TRBJ1-1; no reliable D call. Germline CDR1 is MGHRA and CDR2 is YSYEKL. Trimming stripped 0 bases from V and 0 bases from J, with 8 bases between. CDR3 size: 15 residues. This CDR3 is CASSQDRFMNTEAFF. The CDR3 coding sequence is TGCGCCAGCAGCCAAGATCGATTCATGAACACTGAAGCTTTCTTT.

The CDR3 sequence: CASSYGGLAGAEQFF. For the CDR3, the DNA is TGTGCCAGCAGTTATGGGGGACTAGCGGGAGCGGAGCAGTTCTTC. J is TRBJ2-1 and V is TRBV6-5; 14 positions agree with TRBD2. CDR1 MNHEY and CDR2 SVGAGI come from the germline V gene. The trim removed 3 bases at V and 10 bases at J, leaving 5 bases unmatched. This CDR3 is 15 amino acids long.

The rearrangement joins TRBV21-1 to TRBJ1-6; the D segment call TRBD1 is taken from the table without a DNA check. TRBV21-1 is deemed a pseudogene. The CDR3 runs 15 residues. The CDR3 region has the DNA TGTGCCAGCAGCAAACACGGACAGTGTAATTCACCCCTCCACTTT. As protein: CASSKHGQCNSPLHF.

Only a few counts were recorded for this clonotype. This chain uses TRBV3-1 with TRBJ2-5; no definite D call. V lost 1 base, J lost 5 bases, and 8 bases lay in between. The CDR3 loop spans 13 amino acids. The germline V gene encodes CDR1 LGHDT and CDR2 YNNKEL (reference sequence). The CDR3 sequence: CASSQVAVETQYF. CDR3 DNA: TGTGCCAGCAGCCAAGTTGCGGTGGAGACCCAGTACTTC.

This clonotype was recorded at least ten times. The V and J genes are TRBV12-3 or TRBV12-4 and TRBJ2-1; a possible D gene is TRBD2 (5 bases). The CDR3 spans 15 residues. V was shortened by 6 bases and J by 1 base, with 13 bases between the two germline ends. CDR3 DNA: TGTGCCAGCAGGGAACTACTAGGGTCCTACAATGAGCAGTTCTTC. It specifies CASRELLGSYNEQFF.

J is TRBJ2-5 and V is TRBV11-2; D call uncertain. The CDR3 spans 13 residues. Looked up from germline, CDR1 is SGHAT and CDR2 is FQNNGV. V shed 2 bases and J shed 5 bases, with 9 bases lying between them. The CDR3 region is CASSLLNLETQYF. CDR3 bases: TGTGCCAGCAGCTTACTCAATCTGGAGACCCAGTACTTC.